These 29 T cell receptor beta chains were all obtained from the same sample, sequenced in a study of T cells in Graves' hyperthyroidism and ophthalmopathy. TCR beta CDR3 sequences were amplified from RNA transcripts. The primer set for the first-round RT-PCR of the TCR CDR3 was HTBI. TCRdb reanalysed the multiplex PCR reads using MiXCR and keeps one entry per CDR3 protein. The data hold more than 300,000 distinct CDR3 sequences, with less than 15% observed a single time. The source material was blood. These TCRs come from a woman aged 18-35 years with Graves' hyperthyroidism.

This clonotype was counted many times. The chain is built from TRBV28 and TRBJ1-2, with 9 bases lining up with TRBD1. Germline V lookup: CDR1 MDHEN, CDR2 SYDVKM. The CDR3 loop spans 14 amino acids. J gave up 4 bases and V 6 bases, and 6 bases lay outside the gene matches. The DNA for the CDR3 is TGTGCCAGCAGCCTCTCGGACAGGGGCTATGGCTACACCTTC. It yields the protein CASSLSDRGYGYTF.

This clonotype was counted many times. This chain connects TRBV28 to TRBJ2-7; no reliable D call. The germline V gene encodes CDR1 MDHEN and CDR2 SYDVKM. The V end was cut by 1 base, the J end by 8 bases, with 18 bases between. The CDR3 extends over 15 amino acids. The CDR3 sequence is CASSLFGTEPTKQYF. In DNA, the CDR3 is TGTGCCAGCAGTTTATTCGGTACAGAACCTACGAAGCAGTACTTC.

This clonotype was found many times. The rearrangement links TRBV10-3 to TRBJ1-1; a weak D match, TRBD1 (6 bases). CDR1 ENHRY and CDR2 SYGVKD come from the germline V gene. V was shortened by 4 bases and J by 5 bases, with 14 bases between the two germline ends. There are 14 residues in the CDR3. The CDR3 DNA follows: TGTGCCATCAGTGGAAACAGGGTAGGAACTGAAGCTTTCTTT. Amino acids: CAISGNRVGTEAFF.

This clonotype was seen repeatedly, ten times or more. The gene calls are TRBV30 and TRBJ1-2, with 10 bases matching TRBD1. Per germline, CDR1 GTSNPN and CDR2 SVGIG (reference sequence). The CDR3 has 13 residues. The V and J ends lost 5 bases and 6 bases, in that order; junction bases with no gene match: 6. In nucleotides, the CDR3 is TGTGCCTGGGATGACGGGACAGGGGATGGCTACACCTTC. Protein: CAWDDGTGDGYTF.

This clonotype was seen a few times. V and J are TRBV2 and TRBJ1-5, with 7 nucleotides matching TRBD1. The CDR3 covers 14 residues. The germline CDR1 and CDR2 sequences are SNHLY and FYNNEI. The junction had 6 bases not matched to a gene; V was cut back by 8 bases and J by 2 bases. DNA of the CDR3: TGTGCCAGCGCCCAGGGGGAAGGCAATCAGCCCCAGCATTTT. Translation gives CASAQGEGNQPQHF.

This chain links TRBV11-1 with TRBJ2-3; 13 nucleotides line up with TRBD2. V was pared by 5 bases and J by 2 bases, with 4 bases of the junction left unmatched. The CDR3 has 16 amino acids. Germline CDR1 is SGHAT and CDR2 is FQDESV (reference sequence). The CDR3 is CASSQGLAGATDTQYF. CDR3 DNA sequence: TGTGCCAGCAGCCAAGGACTAGCGGGAGCCACAGATACGCAGTATTTT.

The rearrangement links TRBV6-1 to TRBJ2-6, with D perhaps matching TRBD2 (5 bases). With 6 bases removed from V and 3 bases from J, the gap between germline ends came to 15 bases. The germline V gene encodes CDR1 MNHNS and CDR2 SASEGT. The CDR3 has 16 residues. CDR3 sequence: CASRLTGYHGANVLTF. In DNA, the CDR3 is TGTGCCAGCAGATTGACGGGATACCATGGGGCCAACGTCCTGACTTTC.

This clonotype was counted at least ten times. The chain joins TRBV11-1 to TRBJ1-2; 7 bases line up with TRBD1. Germline V lookup: CDR1 SGHAT, CDR2 FQDESV (reference sequence). The junction had 6 bases not matched to a gene; V was cut back by 4 bases and J by 4 bases. The CDR3 contains 14 residues. CDR3 bases: TGTGCCAGCAGCTCTGACAGGGAGGGCTATGGCTACACCTTC. Translated: CASSSDREGYGYTF.

This clonotype came up many times. The chain couples TRBV7-2 to TRBJ1-1; 7 bases match TRBD1. The CDR3 sequence is 16 residues long. CDR1 is SGHTA and CDR2 is FQGNSA in the germline V gene. J gave up 0 bases and V 1 base, and 5 bases lay outside the gene matches. CDR3 coding DNA: TGTGCCAGCAGCTTAGGGGGGAGGGGGCTGAACACTGAAGCTTTCTTT. Its protein is CASSLGGRGLNTEAFF.

This clonotype was counted many times. The chain combines TRBV6-1 with TRBJ1-6; weak D call: TRBD1 (5 bases). The CDR3 covers 15 residues. V lost 5 bases to trimming and J lost 7 bases, with 15 bases between them. CDR1 MNHNS and CDR2 SASEGT come from the germline V gene. CDR3 DNA sequence: TGTGCCAGCAGTTACGAGTACGGGGGAAATTCACCCCTCCACTTT. It is translated as CASSYEYGGNSPLHF.

At least ten counts were recorded for this clonotype. J is TRBJ2-2 and V is TRBV28; tentatively, D is TRBD2 (5 bases). V was trimmed by 1 base and J by 6 bases, leaving 12 bases between them. Germline V CDR1 and CDR2: MDHEN, SYDVKM. There are 15 residues in the CDR3. CDR3: CASSLFEGASGELFF. DNA for the CDR3: TGTGCCAGCAGTTTATTTGAGGGTGCGTCCGGGGAGCTGTTTTTT.

This clonotype occurred many times. V and J are TRBV28 and TRBJ2-7; 10 bases are a match to TRBD2. Germline V CDR1 and CDR2: MDHEN, SYDVKM. J lost 6 bases, V lost 5 bases, and 10 bases had no gene match. The CDR3 runs to 15 residues. DNA of the CDR3: TGTGCCAGCAGTAATGGGGCTAGCGGGGGTCCCGAGCAGTACTTC. Protein sequence: CASSNGASGGPEQYF.

About this clonotype: A single base separates this from a much larger clone, so it may be a read error. This CDR3 reads CSAGKGARTEAFF. In DNA form, the CDR3 reads TGCAGCGCCGGGAAGGGGGCTAGGACTGAAGCTTTCTTT. This chain joins TRBV29-1 and TRBJ1-1; 7 positions match TRBD1. The junction had 10 bases not matched to a gene; V was cut back by 7 bases and J by 5 bases. Germline assignment: CDR1 SQVTM and CDR2 ANQGSEA. There are 13 residues in the CDR3.

This clonotype was counted ten times or more. The CDR3 loop is CASSHYGGREQFF. CDR3 coding DNA: TGTGCCAGCAGCCATTACGGGGGGAGGGAACAGTTCTTC. The rearrangement joins TRBV3-1 to TRBJ2-1; 7 bases agree with TRBD2. The V segment lost 3 bases and the J segment 13 bases; nucleotides outside the gene matches: 9. CDR3 size: 13 residues. Looked up from germline, CDR1 is LGHDT and CDR2 is YNNKEL (reference sequence).

This clonotype occurred a few times. The V call is TRBV9, the J call TRBJ2-7; either TRBD1 or TRBD2 may supply D (6 bases each). Trimming shortened V by 0 bases and J by 3 bases, and 13 bases separated the two germline ends. CDR1 SGDLS and CDR2 YYNGEE come from the germline V gene. The CDR3 consists of 15 residues. CDR3 sequence reads: CASSVGGGLFYEQYF. The CDR3 coding sequence is TGTGCCAGCAGCGTAGGAGGGGGGTTATTCTACGAGCAGTACTTC.

This clonotype was observed many times. The chain uses TRBV20-1 and TRBJ2-2, with D possibly TRBD1 on 6 matching bases. Trimming removed 3 bases at V and 3 bases at J, with 14 bases between. The length of the CDR3 is 15 residues. Per germline, CDR1 DFQATT and CDR2 SNEGSKA (reference sequence). CDR3 nucleotide sequence: TGCAGTGCTAGGTTATTAGGACAGCACACCGGGGAGCTGTTTTTT. It is translated as CSARLLGQHTGELFF.

This clonotype was observed a few times. The chain couples TRBV27 to TRBJ2-2; 9 nucleotides match TRBD2. CDR1 is MNHEY and CDR2 is SMNVEV in the germline V gene (reference sequence). V lost 3 bases and J lost 6; bases outside the gene matches: 8. The CDR3 loop spans 16 amino acids. The CDR3 is CASSFGVAGEPGELFF. In DNA form, the CDR3 reads TGTGCCAGCAGTTTCGGGGTAGCGGGAGAGCCCGGGGAGCTGTTTTTT.

In its sample, this clonotype was seen a few times. The J gene is TRBJ2-2, the V gene TRBV5-1, with D uncertain. The CDR3 has 18 amino acids. V was cut by 2 bases and J by 0 bases, with 17 bases left in between. Germline CDR1 and CDR2: SGHRS and YFSETQ. As DNA, the CDR3 is TGCGCCAGCAGCTTCCGGTTACCGATGGAATCGAACACCGGGGAGCTGTTTTTT. Translation gives CASSFRLPMESNTGELFF.

This clonotype was recorded at least ten times. V gene TRBV20-1 combines with J gene TRBJ2-3; TRBD2 matches 14 bases. Unmatched junction bases numbered 11, after V lost 7 bases and J lost 8 bases. Germline CDR1 is DFQATT and CDR2 is SNEGSKA (reference sequence). The CDR3 is made up of 15 amino acids. The CDR3 region is CSVDLGLAGVSTQYF. The CDR3 coding sequence is TGCAGTGTCGACTTGGGACTAGCGGGAGTTTCTACGCAGTATTTT.

This chain connects TRBV6-2 or TRBV6-3 to TRBJ2-1; D is possibly TRBD2 (6 bases). The CDR3 is 14 amino acids. Trimming removed 7 bases at V and 6 bases at J, with 16 bases between. Germline CDR1 reads MNHEY; CDR2 reads SVGEGT. CDR3 coding DNA: TGTGCCAGCACTCTAGCGCGGGACCCCAATGAGCAGTTCTTC. It yields the protein CASTLARDPNEQFF.

This clonotype was counted only a few times. The J gene is TRBJ1-5, the V gene TRBV6-1; TRBD1 matches 9 bases. The V segment lost 6 bases and the J segment 6 bases; nucleotides outside the gene matches: 9. The CDR3 length is 15 residues. The V gene's germline CDR1 is MNHNS and CDR2 SASEGT. The CDR3 spells CASRFTGGEGQPQHF. In DNA form, the CDR3 reads TGTGCCAGCAGATTTACAGGGGGCGAAGGTCAGCCCCAGCATTTT.

The chain is built from TRBV19 and TRBJ1-2; D is uncertain. There are 13 residues in the CDR3. The V gene's germline CDR1 is LNHDA and CDR2 SQIVND (reference sequence). Trimming left V 3 bases short and J 7 bases short, with 12 bases between. CDR3 DNA: TGTGCCAGTAGTATGTCTGCTTACTGTGGCTACACCTTC. Translated: CASSMSAYCGYTF.

This clonotype was seen at least ten times. The chain has TRBV12-3 or TRBV12-4 and TRBJ2-7; D gene uncertain. Between the trimmed V and J ends, which lost 2 bases and 7 bases, there was a span of 6 bases. The CDR3 covers 11 residues. CDR3 sequence reads: CASSLRLEQYF. CDR3 DNA sequence: TGTGCCAGCAGTTTAAGACTGGAGCAGTACTTC.

This chain connects TRBV6-2 or TRBV6-3 to TRBJ1-1; the match to TRBD1 covers 8 bases. The CDR3 spans 12 residues. Germline-derived CDR1 and CDR2 are MNHEY and SVGEGT. V gave up 6 bases and J gave up 10 bases; unmatched junction bases: 7. The DNA for the CDR3 is TGTGCCAGCAGAGAGGACAGGGTGATAGCTTTCTTT. Encoded protein: CASREDRVIAFF.

The V gene is TRBV27, the J gene TRBJ1-4; no firm D call. Germline V gene lookup returns CDR1 MNHEY and CDR2 SMNVEV (reference sequence). This CDR3 comprises 16 residues. Deletions cut 2 bases from V and 3 bases from J, with 13 bases between. In DNA, the CDR3 is TGTGCCAGCAGTTTAGACTCCGTTACCCCTAATGAAAAACTGTTTTTT. It yields the protein CASSLDSVTPNEKLFF.

This clonotype was seen many times. V is TRBV2 and J is TRBJ2-1, with 9 bases fitting TRBD2. CDR1 is SNHLY, CDR2 FYNNEI, per germline. The CDR3 covers 13 residues. After removal of 9 bases from V and 5 bases from J, the junction contained 5 bases not matched to a gene. The CDR3 region is CASRLADDNEQFF. The CDR3 region has the DNA TGTGCCAGTCGACTAGCGGATGACAATGAGCAGTTCTTC.

This clonotype has a count of ten or more. V is TRBV11-2 and J is TRBJ1-2; D is perhaps TRBD1 (5 bases). Trimming pared 5 bases from V and 2 bases from J, leaving 15 bases between. The length of the CDR3 is 15 residues. CDR1 and CDR2 from the germline V gene are SGHAT and FQNNGV. CDR3 residues: CASSPKGVSNYGYTF. The DNA of the CDR3 is TGTGCCAGCAGCCCAAAAGGGGTATCGAACTATGGCTACACCTTC.

This clonotype was counted many times. Here the CDR3 reads CASSWDASYNSPLHF. The CDR3 DNA is TGTGCCAGCAGCTGGGACGCCTCCTATAATTCACCCCTCCACTTT. The rearrangement uses TRBV12-3 or TRBV12-4 and TRBJ1-6; D may be TRBD1 (5 bases). CDR3 size: 15 residues. The V end was cut by 6 bases, the J end by 0 bases, with 9 bases between.

This clonotype was detected ten times or more. The genes are TRBV18 and TRBJ2-2; D may be TRBD2 (6 bases). This CDR3 has 13 residues. Germline V gene sequence: CDR1 KGHSH, CDR2 LQKENI. With 6 bases removed from V and 6 bases from J, the gap between germline ends came to 11 bases. CDR3 nucleotides: TGTGCCAGCTCCCAACGGGAGCCCGGGGAGCTGTTTTTT. This codes for CASSQREPGELFF.